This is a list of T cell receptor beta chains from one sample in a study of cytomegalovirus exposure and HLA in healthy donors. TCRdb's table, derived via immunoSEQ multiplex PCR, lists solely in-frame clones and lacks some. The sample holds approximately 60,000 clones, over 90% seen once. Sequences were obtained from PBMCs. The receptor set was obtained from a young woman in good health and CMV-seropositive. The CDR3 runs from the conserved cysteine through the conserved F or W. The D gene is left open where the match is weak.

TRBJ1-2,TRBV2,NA,CASSLDRLTNYGYTF
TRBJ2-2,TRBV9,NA,CASREGGIGTGELFF
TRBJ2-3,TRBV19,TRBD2,CASRDPGLGKDTQYF
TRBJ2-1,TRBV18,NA,CASSPPDSYNEQFF
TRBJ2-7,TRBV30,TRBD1,CAWGRQGVSDEQYF
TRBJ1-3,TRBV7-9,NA,CASNPNGGDSGNTIYF
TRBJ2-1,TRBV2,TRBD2,CATKTSGSSGEQFF
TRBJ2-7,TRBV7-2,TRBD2,CASRPGTSGYEQYF
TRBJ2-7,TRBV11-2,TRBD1,CASSPRDRPYEQYF
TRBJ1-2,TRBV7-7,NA,CASSHLDRIYGYTF
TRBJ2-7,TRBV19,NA,CATNSNAYEQYF
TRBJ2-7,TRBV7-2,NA,CASSLEASSYEQYF
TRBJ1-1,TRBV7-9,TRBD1,CASSTQQGAGTEAFF
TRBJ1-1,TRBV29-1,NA,CSAYDRQAFF
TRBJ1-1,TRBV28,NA,CASSPRTYTEAFF
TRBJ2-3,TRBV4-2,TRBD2,CASRGGPTQYF
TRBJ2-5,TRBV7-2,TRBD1,CASSWGFGQGETQYF
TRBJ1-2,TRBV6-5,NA,CAAKGANYGYTF
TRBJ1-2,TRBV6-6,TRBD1,CASSYVRGQSGYTF
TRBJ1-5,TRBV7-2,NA,CASSLTGNHQPQHF
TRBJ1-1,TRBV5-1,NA,CASSSGWGGFEAFF
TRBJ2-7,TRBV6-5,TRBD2,CATIRSSGSDEQYF